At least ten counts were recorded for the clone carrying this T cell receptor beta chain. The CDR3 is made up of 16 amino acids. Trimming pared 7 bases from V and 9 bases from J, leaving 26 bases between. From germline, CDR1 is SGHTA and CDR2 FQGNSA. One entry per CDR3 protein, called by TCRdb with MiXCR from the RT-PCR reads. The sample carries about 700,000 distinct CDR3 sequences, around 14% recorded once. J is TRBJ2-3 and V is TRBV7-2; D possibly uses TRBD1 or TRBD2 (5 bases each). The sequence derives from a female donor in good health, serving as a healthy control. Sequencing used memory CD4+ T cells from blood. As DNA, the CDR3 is TGTGCCAGCAACCCCGGGGTGCGGAGTGGTTCAGGGACGCAGTATTTT. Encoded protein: CASNPGVRSGSGTQYF.